Each of the 30 T cell receptor beta chains below was sequenced from the same sample in a study of cytomegalovirus exposure and HLA in healthy donors. The PCR contained 60 Vbeta and 13 Jbeta primers. Repertoires were generated with immunoSEQ multiplex PCR, while TCRdb's copy carries only in-frame clones and drops some. The top ten hold about 1.5% of the sample, which has about 61,000 clones, more than 75% seen once. Sequences were obtained from PBMCs. These receptors came from a young man in good health and CMV-seronegative.

This clone was seen only a few times. The V and J genes are TRBV29-1 and TRBJ1-5; 8 bases map to TRBD1. CDR3 length: 13 amino acids. Per the germline V gene, CDR1 is SQVTM and CDR2 is ANQGSEA. After removal of 5 bases from V and 7 bases from J, the junction contained 7 bases not matched to a gene. The CDR3 coding sequence is TGCAGCGTTCTAGGACAGGGAGGGCAGCCCCAGCATTTT. The encoded protein is CSVLGQGGQPQHF.

The V gene is TRBV9, the J gene TRBJ1-1, with 9 positions matching TRBD1. The germline V gene encodes CDR1 SGDLS and CDR2 YYNGEE. The CDR3 loop spans 15 amino acids. V lost 3 bases to trimming and J lost 5 bases; unmatched junction nucleotides: 8. The CDR3: CASSAQQGALTEAFF. The CDR3 region has the DNA TGTGCCAGCAGCGCCCAACAGGGGGCGCTTACTGAAGCTTTCTTT. Combining the CDR3 with reference TRBV9 and TRBJ1-1 gives the whole variable domain DSGVTQTPKHLITATGQRVTLRCSPRSGDLSVYWYQQSLDQGLQFLIQYYNGEERAKGNILERFSAQQFPDLHSELNLSSLELGDSALYFCASSAQQGALTEAFFGQGTRLTVV.

The chain carries TRBV11-3 and TRBJ2-3, with 7 nucleotides matching TRBD1. The germline CDR1 and CDR2 sequences are SGHNT and YENEEA. The CDR3 has 15 residues. The junction had 5 bases not matched to a gene; V was cut back by 1 base and J by 4 bases. The DNA for the CDR3 is TGTGCCAGCAGCTTAGGGTGGCAGGGGGCAGATACGCAGTATTTT. Translation: CASSLGWQGADTQYF. The full variable domain, completed using reference TRBV11-3 and TRBJ2-3, is EAGVVQSPRYKIIEKKQPVAFWCNPISGHNTLYWYLQNLGQGPELLIRYENEEAVDDSQLPKDRFSAERLKGVDSTLKIQPAELGDSAVYLCASSLGWQGADTQYFGPGTRLTVL.

This chain links TRBV28 with TRBJ1-5; no clear D gene. Trimming shortened V by 8 bases and J by 5 bases, and 16 bases separated the two germline ends. The germline V gene encodes CDR1 MDHEN and CDR2 SYDVKM. This CDR3 has 14 amino acids. The CDR3 DNA sequence: TGTGCCAGCCAGGAGGCGGCAGCATATCAGCCCCAGCATTTT. It is translated as CASQEAAAYQPQHF.

The chain employs TRBV5-1 and TRBJ2-2; 8 nucleotides align to TRBD1. Germline V gene sequence: CDR1 SGHRS, CDR2 YFSETQ. With V trimmed by 2 bases and J by 5 bases, 11 bases remained unmatched. The CDR3 loop spans 17 amino acids. The CDR3 DNA follows: TGCGCCAGCAGCTTTTCCGGACAGGGAAGGGGGACCGGGGAGCTGTTTTTT. Residues: CASSFSGQGRGTGELFF.

V is TRBV30 and J is TRBJ1-5; D is possibly TRBD1 (6 bases). The CDR3 has 15 residues. The V and J ends lost 0 bases and 0 bases respectively, with 9 bases between them. CDR1 and CDR2 from the germline V gene are GTSNPN and SVGIG (reference sequence). The CDR3 DNA reads as TGTGCCTGGAGTGTACTCAGGGGTAGCAATCAGCCCCAGCATTTT. Its protein product is CAWSVLRGSNQPQHF.

This clone was counted only a few times. This rearrangement joins TRBV5-4 to TRBJ2-2; 10 bases map to TRBD1. After removal of 4 bases from V and 7 bases from J, the junction contained 7 bases not matched to a gene. The CDR3 sequence is 15 residues long. Per the germline V gene, CDR1 is SGHNT and CDR2 is YYREEE (reference sequence). This chain's CDR3 is CASSAGGQGIGELFF. The DNA of the CDR3 is TGTGCCAGCAGCGCCGGGGGACAGGGGATCGGGGAGCTGTTTTTT. Looking up the rest from reference TRBV5-4 and TRBJ2-2 gives the full variable domain: ETGVTQSPTHLIKTRGQQVTLRCSSQSGHNTVSWYQQALGQGPQFIFQYYREEENGRGNFPPRFSGLQFPNYSSELNVNALELDDSALYLCASSAGGQGIGELFFGEGSRLTVL.

The rearrangement joins TRBV11-2 to TRBJ1-6, with 7 bases aligning to TRBD1. Looked up from germline, CDR1 is SGHAT and CDR2 is FQNNGV. The CDR3 totals 13 residues. The ends lost 2 bases at V and 16 bases at J; junction bases unmatched: 8. The DNA of the CDR3 is TGTGCCAGCAGCTTAACTGTTCAGGGGGGTCTCCACTTT. This codes for CASSLTVQGGLHF. Full variable domain (outside the CDR3, taken from reference TRBV11-2 and TRBJ1-6): EAGVAQSPRYKIIEKRQSVAFWCNPISGHATLYWYQQILGQGPKLLIQFQNNGVVDDSQLPKDRFSAERLKGVDSTLKIQPAKLEDSAVYLCASSLTVQGGLHFGNGTRLTVT.

This sequence joins TRBV7-2 and TRBJ2-3; maybe TRBD1 (7 bases). Per the germline V gene, CDR1 is SGHTA and CDR2 is FQGNSA. The CDR3 is 15 amino acids. V was trimmed by 4 bases and J by 8 bases, leaving 19 bases between them. The CDR3 reads CASSSSRGVEGTQYF. The CDR3 DNA follows: TGTGCCAGCAGCTCGTCCAGGGGGGTAGAAGGTACGCAGTATTTT.

The chain has TRBV9 and TRBJ1-2; no firm D call. The CDR3 is 13 amino acids. Trimming removed 0 bases at V and 3 bases at J, with 6 bases between. Germline V CDR1 and CDR2: SGDLS, YYNGEE. The CDR3 sequence is CASSVATDYGYTF. CDR3 in DNA: TGTGCCAGCAGCGTAGCAACGGACTATGGCTACACCTTC.

The V and J genes are TRBV5-4 and TRBJ2-1, with TRBD2 matching 7 bases. Unmatched junction bases numbered 14, after V lost 4 bases and J lost 7 bases. Germline-derived CDR1 and CDR2 are SGHNT and YYREEE (reference sequence). This CDR3 contains 16 residues. This CDR3 reads CASSRLGGESGNEQFF. As DNA, the CDR3 is TGTGCCAGCAGCCGATTGGGGGGGGAGTCCGGGAATGAGCAGTTCTTC.

Concerning this clone itself: An end of the junction does not agree with germline; a read error may underlie this. This chain joins TRBV7-7 and TRBJ2-3, with 9 bases aligning to TRBD1. The CDR3 is made up of 15 amino acids. CDR1 and CDR2 (germline): SSHAT, FNYEAQ (reference sequence). The CDR3 region is CASSPGTGSSDTQYF. The CDR3 DNA is TGTGCTAGCAGCCCCGGGACAGGGAGTTCCGATACGCAGTATTTT.

The chain links TRBV28 to TRBJ1-5, with D maybe TRBD1 (5 bases). Trimming removed 3 bases at V and 1 base at J, with 7 bases between. CDR1 and CDR2 (germline): MDHEN, SYDVKM. The CDR3 extends over 14 amino acids. The CDR3 bases are TGTGCCAGCAGTTTGCGGGACAGCAATCAGCCCCAGCATTTT. The encoded protein is CASSLRDSNQPQHF.

This clone occurred a few times. The chain is built from TRBV27 and TRBJ1-1; maybe TRBD1 (6 bases). Germline V gene sequence: CDR1 MNHEY, CDR2 SMNVEV (reference sequence). Trimming removed 4 bases from V and 0 bases from J, with 12 bases in between. The CDR3 consists of 15 residues. CDR3 sequence (DNA): TGTGCCAGCAGTTCCTCCGGGACACTGAACACTGAAGCTTTCTTT. This translates into CASSSSGTLNTEAFF.

V usage is TRBV5-4 and J usage is TRBJ2-5; 8 positions agree with TRBD2. The CDR3 contains 14 residues. Germline lookup yields CDR1 SGHNT and CDR2 YYREEE (reference sequence). With V trimmed by 4 bases and J by 2 bases, 4 bases remained unmatched. CDR3 DNA sequence: TGTGCCAGCAGCAGTACGGGGGGGCAAGAGACCCAGTACTTC. It encodes CASSSTGGQETQYF.

The chain has TRBV29-1 and TRBJ2-1; 9 bases align to TRBD1. The germline V gene has CDR1 SQVTM and CDR2 ANQGSEA. V dropped 2 bases and J dropped 9; count of bases not matched to a gene: 11. The CDR3 sequence is 15 residues long. CDR3 loop: CSVEWTGEGGIEQFF. The CDR3 nucleotides read TGCAGCGTTGAATGGACAGGGGAGGGTGGGATTGAGCAGTTCTTC.

The rearrangement joins TRBV19 to TRBJ1-1, with D possibly TRBD1 on 6 matching bases. CDR3 length: 13 residues. From germline, CDR1 is LNHDA and CDR2 SQIVND (reference sequence). V lost 7 bases and J 0 bases, leaving 9 bases between the germline ends. CDR3 loop: CASIQGLNTEAFF. Written as DNA, the CDR3 is TGTGCCAGTATACAGGGCCTGAACACTGAAGCTTTCTTT.

This clone was observed a handful of times. This chain links TRBV28 with TRBJ2-7; a possible D gene is TRBD1 (5 bases). CDR3 length: 15 residues. Trimming pared 8 bases from V and 0 bases from J, leaving 17 bases between. Germline V CDR1 and CDR2: MDHEN, SYDVKM. The chain's CDR3 is CASPQGVGISYEQYF. The CDR3 DNA follows: TGTGCCAGCCCCCAAGGGGTGGGCATCTCCTACGAGCAGTACTTC.

This sequence joins TRBV2 and TRBJ2-7; D might be TRBD1 (5 bases). The CDR3 covers 13 residues. Germline V gene lookup returns CDR1 SNHLY and CDR2 FYNNEI. The germline V and J ends were trimmed by 2 bases and 3 bases, with 8 bases remaining between them. The CDR3 loop is CASSEHRNYEQYF. The CDR3 bases are TGTGCCAGCAGTGAACACAGGAACTACGAGCAGTACTTC.

V gene TRBV11-3 combines with J gene TRBJ1-1; TRBD1 matches at 9 bases. From germline, CDR1 is SGHNT and CDR2 YENEEA. The V gene end was trimmed by 7 bases and the J gene end by 1 base; junction bases not matched to a gene: 4. The CDR3 is 14 amino acids. CDR3 amino acids: CASTWTGANTEAFF. The CDR3 DNA reads as TGTGCCAGCACCTGGACAGGGGCGAACACTGAAGCTTTCTTT.

The sample holds one count of this clone. The V gene is TRBV6-5, the J gene TRBJ1-6, with TRBD1 matching over 8 bases. The junction had 7 bases not matched to a gene; V was cut back by 3 bases and J by 6 bases. The CDR3 is 16 residues long. Germline-derived CDR1 and CDR2 are MNHEY and SVGAGI. CDR3 DNA sequence: TGTGCCAGCAGTTATGGGCAGGGGGCAATTAATTCACCCCTCCACTTT. This gives the protein CASSYGQGAINSPLHF.

The chain combines TRBV6-5 with TRBJ1-6, with D perhaps matching TRBD1 (6 bases). The germline V gene encodes CDR1 MNHEY and CDR2 SVGAGI. The CDR3 is 14 residues long. V lost 4 bases and J lost 10, with 14 bases in between. The CDR3 is CASSSTGPRSPLHF. The CDR3 region has the DNA TGTGCCAGCAGTTCCACAGGGCCGCGATCACCCCTCCACTTT.

This chain uses TRBV28 with TRBJ1-1, with D possibly being TRBD1 (6 bases). CDR3 size: 11 residues. Trimming took 5 bases from V and 10 from J, leaving 11 bases between them. Per the germline V gene, CDR1 is MDHEN and CDR2 is SYDVKM. CDR3 protein: CASSDQGTAFF. CDR3 in DNA: TGTGCCAGCAGTGACCAGGGGACAGCTTTCTTT.

The J gene is TRBJ2-7, the V gene TRBV29-1; D remains unclear. V lost 5 bases, J lost 2 bases, and 7 bases lay in between. Germline V lookup: CDR1 SQVTM, CDR2 ANQGSEA. The length of the CDR3 is 11 residues. CDR3: CSVLLTYEQYF. DNA for the CDR3: TGCAGCGTTTTGCTAACCTACGAGCAGTACTTC.

The rearrangement joins TRBV5-1 to TRBJ2-7; D gene ambiguous. Germline V gene sequence: CDR1 SGHRS, CDR2 YFSETQ. This CDR3 comprises 15 residues. The germline V and J ends were trimmed by 3 bases and 0 bases, with 13 bases remaining between them. CDR3 nucleotides: TGCGCCAGCAGCTCTACAGAATTATTCTCCTACGAGCAGTACTTC. Its protein product is CASSSTELFSYEQYF.

The chain joins TRBV6-1 to TRBJ1-1, with 8 bases matching TRBD1. The germline gives CDR1 MNHNS, CDR2 SASEGT. With V trimmed by 6 bases and J by 1 base, 4 bases remained unmatched. The CDR3 extends over 14 amino acids. The CDR3 region is CASSSGGSNTEAFF. CDR3 nucleotides: TGTGCCAGCAGCTCAGGGGGCTCGAACACTGAAGCTTTCTTT.

This clone was picked up one time. The chain uses TRBV14 and TRBJ1-6; D is possibly TRBD1 (5 bases). CDR1 and CDR2 (germline): SGHDN, FVKESK. CDR3 length: 14 residues. The ends were cut back, 4 bases at V and 7 bases at J, with 11 bases in the middle. The CDR3 sequence: CASSPRGYNSPLHF. CDR3 bases: TGTGCCAGCAGCCCACGGGGGTACAATTCACCCCTCCACTTT.

The genes are TRBV20-1 and TRBJ2-4; a possible D gene is TRBD1 (5 bases). Trimming removed 7 bases at V and 8 bases at J, with 9 bases between. Germline V CDR1 and CDR2: DFQATT, SNEGSKA (reference sequence). The CDR3 runs to 10 residues. CDR3 in amino acids: CSVGAYIQYF. The DNA for the CDR3 is TGCAGTGTAGGGGCCTACATTCAGTACTTC.

The chain links TRBV4-1 to TRBJ2-7; 11 bases map to TRBD2. Germline V gene sequence: CDR1 MGHRA, CDR2 YSYEKL. J was trimmed by 0 bases and V by 8 bases; bases with no gene match: 6. The CDR3 extends over 15 amino acids. In DNA form, the CDR3 reads TGCGCCAGCCGATCTACTAGCGGGAGCTCCTACGAGCAGTACTTC. Translating it yields CASRSTSGSSYEQYF.

The gene calls are TRBV20-1 and TRBJ1-2; TRBD1 might be the D (5 bases). Germline-derived CDR1 and CDR2 are DFQATT and SNEGSKA (reference sequence). This CDR3 has 11 residues. V was shortened by 6 bases and J by 5 bases, with 10 bases between the two germline ends. The CDR3: CSAGGSYGYTF. For the CDR3, the DNA is TGCAGTGCCGGGGGTAGTTATGGCTACACCTTC.